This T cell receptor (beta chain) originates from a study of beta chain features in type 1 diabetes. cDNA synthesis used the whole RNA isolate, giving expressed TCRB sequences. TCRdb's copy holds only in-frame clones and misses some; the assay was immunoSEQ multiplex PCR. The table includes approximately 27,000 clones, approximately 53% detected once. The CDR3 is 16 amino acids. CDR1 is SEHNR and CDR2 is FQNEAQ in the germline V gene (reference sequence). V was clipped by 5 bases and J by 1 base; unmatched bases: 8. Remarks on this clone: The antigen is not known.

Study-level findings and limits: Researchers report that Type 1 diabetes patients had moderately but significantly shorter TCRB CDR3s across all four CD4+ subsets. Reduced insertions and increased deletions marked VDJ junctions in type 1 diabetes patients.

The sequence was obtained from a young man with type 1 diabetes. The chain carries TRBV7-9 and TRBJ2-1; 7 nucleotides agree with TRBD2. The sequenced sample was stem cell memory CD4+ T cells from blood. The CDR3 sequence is CASSAVASGSYNEQFF. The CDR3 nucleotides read TGTGCCAGCAGCGCGGTGGCTAGCGGTTCCTACAATGAGCAGTTCTTC.